The present T cell receptor beta chain was sequenced within a study of naive and memory T cell subsets. TCR cDNA received a 3' ligated oligonucleotide that carried a UMI. Cells were not sorted; total RNA input targeted roughly 1 to 1000 ng. The SP2 primer and nested alpha and beta constant region primers amplified ligated cDNA in four rounds. TCRdb re-called the 5' RACE reads through MiXCR, storing one row per CDR3 protein. Among tens of thousands of distinct CDR3 sequences, over 7% were seen once, and the ten largest hold 9% to 10%. Study results and limitations: Potentially, T cell activation and differentiation skew this RNA-based measurement.

This clonotype was detected a few times. No antigen is known for it. The sequence was collected from a male donor in good health.

The CDR3 DNA reads as TGTGCCAGCAATCTGGGACACGACAATCAGCCCCAGCATTTT. This translates into CASNLGHDNQPQHF. The genes are TRBV6-1 and TRBJ1-5; D possibly corresponds to TRBD1 (6 bases). V was trimmed by 7 bases and J by 3 bases, leaving 13 bases between them. In germline, CDR1 is MNHNS, CDR2 SASEGT. The CDR3 is 14 amino acids.